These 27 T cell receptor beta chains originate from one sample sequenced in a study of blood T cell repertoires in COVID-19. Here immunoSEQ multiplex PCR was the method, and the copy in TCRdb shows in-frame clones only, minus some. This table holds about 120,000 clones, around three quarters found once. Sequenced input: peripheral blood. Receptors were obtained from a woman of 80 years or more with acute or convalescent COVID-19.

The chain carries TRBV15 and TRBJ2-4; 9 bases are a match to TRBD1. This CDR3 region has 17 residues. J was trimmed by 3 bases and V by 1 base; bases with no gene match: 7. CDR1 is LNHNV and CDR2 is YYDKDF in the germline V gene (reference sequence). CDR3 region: CATSRGITGGGKNIQYF. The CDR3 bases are TGTGCCACCAGCAGAGGTATAACAGGGGGCGGCAAAAACATTCAGTACTTC.

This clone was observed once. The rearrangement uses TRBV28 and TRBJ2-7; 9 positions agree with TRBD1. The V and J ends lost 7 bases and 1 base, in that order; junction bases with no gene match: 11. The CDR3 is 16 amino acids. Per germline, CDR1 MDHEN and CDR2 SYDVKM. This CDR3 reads CASTLQGAVGSYEQYF. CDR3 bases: TGTGCCAGCACCCTACAGGGGGCGGTCGGGTCCTACGAGCAGTACTTC. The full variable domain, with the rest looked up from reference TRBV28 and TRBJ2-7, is DVKVTQSSRYLVKRTGEKVFLECVQDMDHENMFWYRQDPGLGLRLIYFSYDVKMKEKGDIPEGYSVSREKKERFSLILESASTNQTSMYLCASTLQGAVGSYEQYFGPGTRLTVT.

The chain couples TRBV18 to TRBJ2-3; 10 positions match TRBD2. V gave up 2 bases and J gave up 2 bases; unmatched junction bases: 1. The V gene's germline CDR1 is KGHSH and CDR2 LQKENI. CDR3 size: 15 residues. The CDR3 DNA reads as TGTGCCAGCTCACCAACTAGCGGGAACACAGATACGCAGTATTTT. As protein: CASSPTSGNTDTQYF. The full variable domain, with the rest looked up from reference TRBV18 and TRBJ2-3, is NAGVMQNPRHLVRRRGQEARLRCSPMKGHSHVYWYRQLPEEGLKFMVYLQKENIIDESGMPKERFSAEFPKEGPSILRIQQVVRGDSAAYFCASSPTSGNTDTQYFGPGTRLTVL.

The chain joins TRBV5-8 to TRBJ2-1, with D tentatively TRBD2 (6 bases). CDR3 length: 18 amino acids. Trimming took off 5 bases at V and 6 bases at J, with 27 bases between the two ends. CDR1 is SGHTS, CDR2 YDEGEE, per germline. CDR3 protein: CASSFFSAGLISLNEQFF. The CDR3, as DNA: TGTGCCAGCAGTTTTTTTTCCGCGGGACTTATTTCCCTCAATGAGCAGTTCTTC.

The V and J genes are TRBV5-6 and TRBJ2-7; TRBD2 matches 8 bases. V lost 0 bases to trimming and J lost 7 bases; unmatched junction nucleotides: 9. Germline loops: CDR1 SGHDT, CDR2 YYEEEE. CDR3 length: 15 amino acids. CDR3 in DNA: TGTGCCAGCAGCTTGGGAAGCGGGGGCCGGGGGGAGCAGTACTTC. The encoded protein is CASSLGSGGRGEQYF.

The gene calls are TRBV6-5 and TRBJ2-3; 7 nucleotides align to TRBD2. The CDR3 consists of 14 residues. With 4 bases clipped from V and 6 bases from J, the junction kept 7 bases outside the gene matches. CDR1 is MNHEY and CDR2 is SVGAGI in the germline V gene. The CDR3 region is CASSWGGSGDTQYF. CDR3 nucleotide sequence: TGTGCCAGCAGTTGGGGCGGGAGCGGTGATACGCAGTATTTT.

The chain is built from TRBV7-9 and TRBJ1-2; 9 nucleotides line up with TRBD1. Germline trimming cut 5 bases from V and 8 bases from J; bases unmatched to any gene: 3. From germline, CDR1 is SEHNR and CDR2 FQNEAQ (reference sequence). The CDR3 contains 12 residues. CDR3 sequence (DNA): TGTGCCAGCAGCCTAGACAGGGGGGGCTACACCTTC. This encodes CASSLDRGGYTF.

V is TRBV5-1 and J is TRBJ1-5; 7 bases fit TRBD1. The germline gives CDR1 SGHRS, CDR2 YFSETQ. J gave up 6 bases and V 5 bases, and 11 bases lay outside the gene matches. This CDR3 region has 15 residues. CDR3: CASSLQGLTGQPQHF. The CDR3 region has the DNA TGCGCCAGCAGTTTACAGGGGCTGACGGGTCAGCCCCAGCATTTT.

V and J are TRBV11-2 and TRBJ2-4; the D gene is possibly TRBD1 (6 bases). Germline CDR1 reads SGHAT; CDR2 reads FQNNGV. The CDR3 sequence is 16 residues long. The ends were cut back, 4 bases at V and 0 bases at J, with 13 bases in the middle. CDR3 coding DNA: TGTGCCAGCAGCTCAGAGAACAGGGAAGCCAAAAACATTCAGTACTTC. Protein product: CASSSENREAKNIQYF.

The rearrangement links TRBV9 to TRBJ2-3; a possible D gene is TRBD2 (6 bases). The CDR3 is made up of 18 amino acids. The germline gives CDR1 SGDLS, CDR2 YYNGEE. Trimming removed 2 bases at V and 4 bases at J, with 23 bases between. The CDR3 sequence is CASSVGPGSAGLADTQYF. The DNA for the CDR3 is TGTGCCAGCAGCGTCGGGCCTGGTTCGGCGGGGCTGGCAGATACGCAGTATTTT.

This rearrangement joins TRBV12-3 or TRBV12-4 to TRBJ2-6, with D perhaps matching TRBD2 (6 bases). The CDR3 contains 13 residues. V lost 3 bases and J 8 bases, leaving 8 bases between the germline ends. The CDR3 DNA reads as TGTGCCAGCAGTTTGCGGGGCTCCAACGTCCTGACTTTC. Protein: CASSLRGSNVLTF.

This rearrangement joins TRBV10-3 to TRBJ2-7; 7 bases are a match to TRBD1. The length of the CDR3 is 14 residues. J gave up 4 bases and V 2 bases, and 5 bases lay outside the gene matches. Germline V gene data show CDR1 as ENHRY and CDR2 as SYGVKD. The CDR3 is CAISEDRVLYEQYF. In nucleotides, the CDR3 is TGTGCCATCAGTGAGGACAGGGTCTTGTACGAGCAGTACTTC.

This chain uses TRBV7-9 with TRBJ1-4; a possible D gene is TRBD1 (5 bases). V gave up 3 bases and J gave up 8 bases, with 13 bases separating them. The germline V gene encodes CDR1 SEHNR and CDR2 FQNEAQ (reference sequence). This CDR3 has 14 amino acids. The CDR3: CASSLGPVGEKLFF. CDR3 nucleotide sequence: TGTGCCAGCAGCTTGGGGCCGGTAGGGGAAAAACTGTTTTTT.

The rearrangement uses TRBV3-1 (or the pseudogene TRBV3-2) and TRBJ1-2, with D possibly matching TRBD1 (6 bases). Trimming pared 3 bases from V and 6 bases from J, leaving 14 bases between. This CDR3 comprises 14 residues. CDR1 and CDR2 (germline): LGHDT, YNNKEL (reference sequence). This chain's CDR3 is CASSQVTGRDGYTF. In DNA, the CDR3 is TGTGCCAGCAGCCAGGTAACAGGGCGCGATGGCTACACCTTC.

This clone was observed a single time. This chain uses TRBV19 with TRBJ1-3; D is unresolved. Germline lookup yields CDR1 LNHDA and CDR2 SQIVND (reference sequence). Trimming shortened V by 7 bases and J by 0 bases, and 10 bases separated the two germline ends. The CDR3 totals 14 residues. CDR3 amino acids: CASTPRGSGNTIYF. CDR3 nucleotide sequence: TGTGCCAGTACCCCACGGGGCTCTGGAAACACCATATATTTT.

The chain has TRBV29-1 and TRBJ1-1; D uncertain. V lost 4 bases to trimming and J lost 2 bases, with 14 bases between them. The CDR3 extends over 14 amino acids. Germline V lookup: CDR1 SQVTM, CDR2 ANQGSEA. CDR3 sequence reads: CSVVKQEANTEAFF. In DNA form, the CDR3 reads TGCAGCGTTGTTAAACAAGAGGCTAACACTGAAGCTTTCTTT.

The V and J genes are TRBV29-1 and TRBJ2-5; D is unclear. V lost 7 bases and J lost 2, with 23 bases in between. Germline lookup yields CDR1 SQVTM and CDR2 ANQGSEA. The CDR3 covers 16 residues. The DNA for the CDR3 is TGCAGCGCGACCCCTGAGACCGTCGGAGTTCAAGAGACCCAGTACTTC. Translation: CSATPETVGVQETQYF.

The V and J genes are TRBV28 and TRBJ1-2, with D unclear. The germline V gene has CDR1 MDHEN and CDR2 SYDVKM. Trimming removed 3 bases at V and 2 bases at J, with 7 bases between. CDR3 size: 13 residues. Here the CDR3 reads CASSLAGNYGYTF. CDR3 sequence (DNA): TGTGCCAGCAGTTTGGCGGGGAACTATGGCTACACCTTC.

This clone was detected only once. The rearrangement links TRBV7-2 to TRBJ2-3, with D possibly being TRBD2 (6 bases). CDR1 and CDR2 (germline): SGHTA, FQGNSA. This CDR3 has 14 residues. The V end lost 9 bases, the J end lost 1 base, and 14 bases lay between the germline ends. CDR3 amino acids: CASILGGGTDTQYF. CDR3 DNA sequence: TGTGCCAGTATTCTCGGGGGAGGCACAGATACGCAGTATTTT.

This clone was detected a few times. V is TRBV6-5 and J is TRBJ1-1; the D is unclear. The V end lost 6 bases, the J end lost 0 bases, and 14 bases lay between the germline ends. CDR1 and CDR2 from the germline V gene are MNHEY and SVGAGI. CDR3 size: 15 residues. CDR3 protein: CASRSGGLVNTEAFF. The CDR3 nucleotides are TGTGCCAGCAGGTCAGGAGGGTTGGTGAACACTGAAGCTTTCTTT.

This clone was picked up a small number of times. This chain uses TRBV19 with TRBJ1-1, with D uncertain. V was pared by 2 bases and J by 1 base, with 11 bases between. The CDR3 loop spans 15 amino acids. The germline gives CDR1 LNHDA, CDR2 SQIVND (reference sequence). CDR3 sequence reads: CASSIPLGGNTEAFF. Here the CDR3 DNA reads TGTGCCAGTAGTATACCTTTAGGAGGGAACACTGAAGCTTTCTTT.

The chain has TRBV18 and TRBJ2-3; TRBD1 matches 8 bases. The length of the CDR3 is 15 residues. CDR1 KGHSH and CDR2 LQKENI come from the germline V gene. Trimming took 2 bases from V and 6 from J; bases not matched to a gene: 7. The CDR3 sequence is CASSPSAGGEDTQYF. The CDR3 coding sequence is TGTGCCAGCTCACCATCGGCAGGGGGCGAGGATACGCAGTATTTT.

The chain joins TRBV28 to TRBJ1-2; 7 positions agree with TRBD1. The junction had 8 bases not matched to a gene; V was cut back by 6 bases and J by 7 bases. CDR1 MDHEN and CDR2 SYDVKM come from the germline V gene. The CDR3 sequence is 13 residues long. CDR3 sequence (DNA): TGTGCCAGCAGCTTTAACAGGGGTGGTGGCTACACCTTC. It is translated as CASSFNRGGGYTF.

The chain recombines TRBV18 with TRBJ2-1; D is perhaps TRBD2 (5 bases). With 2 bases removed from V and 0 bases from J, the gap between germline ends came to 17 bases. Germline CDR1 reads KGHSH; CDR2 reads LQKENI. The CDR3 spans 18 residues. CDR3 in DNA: TGTGCCAGCTCACCAGGGCGGGCCGTACTTAGCTCCTACAATGAGCAGTTCTTC. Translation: CASSPGRAVLSSYNEQFF.

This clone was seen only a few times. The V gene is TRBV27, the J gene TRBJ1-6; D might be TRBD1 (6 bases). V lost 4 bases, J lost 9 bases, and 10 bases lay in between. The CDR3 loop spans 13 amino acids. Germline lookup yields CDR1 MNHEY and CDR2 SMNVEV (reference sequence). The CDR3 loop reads CASSYREGSPLHF. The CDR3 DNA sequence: TGTGCCAGCAGTTACAGGGAGGGTTCACCCCTCCACTTT.

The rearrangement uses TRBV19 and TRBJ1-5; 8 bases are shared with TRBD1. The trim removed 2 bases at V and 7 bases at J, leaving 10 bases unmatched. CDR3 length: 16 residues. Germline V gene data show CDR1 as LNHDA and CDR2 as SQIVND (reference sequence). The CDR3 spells CASSIITGGVGQPQHF. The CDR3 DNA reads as TGTGCCAGTAGTATAATCACAGGGGGAGTCGGACAGCCCCAGCATTTT.

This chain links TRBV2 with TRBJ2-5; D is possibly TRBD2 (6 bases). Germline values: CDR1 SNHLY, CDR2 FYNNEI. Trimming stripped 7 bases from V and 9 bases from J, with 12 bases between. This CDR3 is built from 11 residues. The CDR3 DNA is TGTGCCAGCACCCCGGGGGAACCCCAGTACTTC. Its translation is CASTPGEPQYF.